These 22 T cell receptor beta chains originate from one sample sequenced in a study of blood T cell repertoires in COVID-19. Profiling relied on immunoSEQ multiplex PCR, and the TCRdb table lists in-frame clones only, not all of them. The sample shows fewer than 90,000 clones, 88% of them seen only once. Sequenced input: peripheral blood. These TCRs come from a woman at least 80 years old with active or convalescent COVID-19.

The J gene is TRBJ1-5, the V gene TRBV6-2 or TRBV6-3; unclear D gene. The V end was cut by 0 bases, the J end by 0 bases, with 3 bases between. The CDR3 runs 14 residues. The germline V gene encodes CDR1 MNHEY and CDR2 SVGEGT. The CDR3 is CASSYSYSNQPQHF. In DNA, the CDR3 is TGTGCCAGCAGTTACTCTTATAGCAATCAGCCCCAGCATTTT.

The chain carries TRBV19 and TRBJ1-4; 7 bases align to TRBD1. Germline CDR1 LNHDA, CDR2 SQIVND (reference sequence). There are 17 residues in the CDR3. The J segment lost 3 bases and the V segment lost 3 bases, leaving 10 bases of the junction unmatched. The CDR3 sequence: CASSILRGRGANEKLFF. The CDR3 bases are TGTGCCAGTAGTATCCTAAGGGGGCGCGGAGCTAATGAAAAACTGTTTTTT.

The rearrangement joins TRBV12-3 or TRBV12-4 to TRBJ1-1; D is unresolved. Trimming cost V 5 bases and J 7 bases, with 11 bases left between them. This CDR3 comprises 12 residues. The CDR3 coding sequence is TGTGCCAGCAGTAAGTGGAGGCATGAAGCTTTCTTT. Its protein product is CASSKWRHEAFF.

The rearrangement links TRBV6-6 to TRBJ1-5, with a weak D call TRBD1 (6 bases). The CDR3 runs 15 residues. In germline, CDR1 is MNHNY, CDR2 SVGAGI (reference sequence). The V gene lost 4 bases and the J gene lost 6 bases, with 16 bases spanning the gap. This CDR3 reads CASSFPRGAIQPQHF. The CDR3 DNA reads as TGTGCCAGCAGTTTCCCCCGGGGGGCGATTCAGCCCCAGCATTTT.

The rearrangement uses TRBV5-1 and TRBJ1-1; D possibly corresponds to TRBD1 (5 bases). V was shortened by 3 bases and J by 2 bases, with 11 bases between the two germline ends. The germline CDR1 and CDR2 sequences are SGHRS and YFSETQ. CDR3 length: 14 amino acids. CDR3 DNA: TGCGCCAGCAGCTACGACAGCTTTAACACTGAAGCTTTCTTT. The encoded protein is CASSYDSFNTEAFF.

CDR3 sequence reads: CASRPLGTSGRKSPYEQYF. The CDR3 DNA reads as TGTGCCAGCCGCCCCCTTGGAACTAGCGGGAGGAAATCTCCCTACGAGCAGTACTTC. The chain recombines TRBV6-2 or TRBV6-3 with TRBJ2-7; TRBD2 matches 12 bases. CDR1 MNHEY and CDR2 SVGEGT come from the germline V gene. V shed 8 bases, J shed 2 bases, and the junction held 19 bases outside the gene matches. The CDR3 length is 19 residues.

CDR3 region: CASSPRGQGSTGELFF. CDR3 DNA: TGTGCCAGCTCACCAAGGGGACAGGGGTCCACCGGGGAGCTGTTTTTT. This chain joins TRBV18 and TRBJ2-2; TRBD1 agrees at 10 bases. Unmatched junction bases numbered 4, after V lost 2 bases and J lost 4 bases. The V gene's germline CDR1 is KGHSH and CDR2 LQKENI. The CDR3 sequence is 16 residues long.

J is TRBJ2-1 and V is TRBV10-3, with 12 bases aligning to TRBD2. CDR3 length: 16 amino acids. Trimming took 2 bases from V and 9 from J; bases not matched to a gene: 8. Germline values: CDR1 ENHRY, CDR2 SYGVKD. CDR3 in amino acids: CAISEPTSGSAGEQFF. The CDR3 region has the DNA TGTGCCATCAGTGAGCCGACTAGCGGGAGCGCGGGTGAGCAGTTCTTC.

V and J are TRBV6-2 or TRBV6-3 and TRBJ1-5, with 9 positions matching TRBD1. V was clipped by 2 bases and J by 10 bases; unmatched bases: 12. Germline loops: CDR1 MNHEY, CDR2 SVGEGT. The CDR3 length is 16 residues. The CDR3 bases are TGTGCCAGCAGTTACCAGACCGGGACAGGGAGGTATCCCCAGCATTTT. Protein product: CASSYQTGTGRYPQHF.

V gene TRBV19 combines with J gene TRBJ2-7; 7 positions agree with TRBD1. Losses at the gene ends were 4 bases for V and 3 bases for J; bases not matched to a gene: 3. Germline values: CDR1 LNHDA, CDR2 SQIVND (reference sequence). The CDR3 loop spans 13 amino acids. The CDR3: CASSRRDSYEQYF. The CDR3 DNA reads as TGTGCCAGTAGTAGAAGGGACAGCTACGAGCAGTACTTC.

This clone has a handful of counts. The chain recombines TRBV18 with TRBJ1-2; 8 bases line up with TRBD1. From germline, CDR1 is KGHSH and CDR2 LQKENI. J gave up 6 bases and V 0 bases, and 9 bases lay outside the gene matches. The CDR3 runs to 16 residues. The DNA for the CDR3 is TGTGCCAGCTCACCACCCCTCGGACAGGGAATGGATGGCTACACCTTC. Residues: CASSPPLGQGMDGYTF.

This clone came up once. V gene TRBV5-4 combines with J gene TRBJ2-7; D remains ambiguous. V was trimmed by 0 bases and J by 4 bases, leaving 14 bases between them. The length of the CDR3 is 15 residues. Looked up from germline, CDR1 is SGHNT and CDR2 is YYREEE (reference sequence). CDR3 in DNA: TGTGCCAGCAGCTTGGAGCCCGTCGGTGTTTACGAGCAGTACTTC. This gives the protein CASSLEPVGVYEQYF.

V is TRBV7-9 and J is TRBJ2-5; 11 positions match TRBD1. Per germline, CDR1 SEHNR and CDR2 FQNEAQ (reference sequence). The CDR3 length is 15 residues. Trimming removed 5 bases from V and 5 bases from J; junction bases left unmatched: 7. CDR3 DNA sequence: TGTGCCAGCAGCCGCCGGGACAGGGGGGAGGAGACCCAGTACTTC. Translation: CASSRRDRGEETQYF.

This chain connects TRBV11-1 to TRBJ1-1, with D maybe TRBD1 (5 bases). Between the trimmed V and J ends, which lost 5 bases and 5 bases, there was a span of 12 bases. CDR3 length: 13 residues. CDR1 and CDR2 (germline): SGHAT, FQDESV (reference sequence). In DNA, the CDR3 is TGTGCCAGCAGCCCGATGGGGGGTACTGAAGCTTTCTTT. Amino acids: CASSPMGGTEAFF.

This clone was observed a few times. The rearrangement joins TRBV6-2 or TRBV6-3 to TRBJ2-1; 8 nucleotides agree with TRBD2. Germline V lookup: CDR1 MNHEY, CDR2 SVGEGT. The CDR3 is 17 amino acids. Trimming at V came to 5 bases and at J to 5 bases, leaving 14 bases not matched to a gene. As DNA, the CDR3 is TGTGCCAGCAGTCCCCGGGGGGGAAAGCGGACTAACAATGAGCAGTTCTTC. Translating gives CASSPRGGKRTNNEQFF.

This clone has just a few counts. J is TRBJ1-3 and V is TRBV5-6; D not certain. Per the germline V gene, CDR1 is SGHDT and CDR2 is YYEEEE. The CDR3 has 13 amino acids. The V end was cut by 4 bases, the J end by 2 bases, with 7 bases between. The CDR3 loop reads CASSLPPGNTIYF. For the CDR3, the DNA is TGTGCCAGCAGCCTCCCTCCTGGAAACACCATATATTTT.

J is TRBJ2-2 and V is TRBV24-1, with 10 bases fitting TRBD1. Germline V lookup: CDR1 KGHDR, CDR2 SFDVKD. The CDR3 is 16 residues long. Unmatched junction bases numbered 3, after V lost 3 bases and J lost 3 bases. The CDR3 loop reads CATSDPGQGDTGELFF. CDR3 bases: TGTGCCACCAGTGATCCAGGACAGGGGGACACCGGGGAGCTGTTTTTT.

This chain joins TRBV7-8 and TRBJ2-5; 10 bases match TRBD2. Germline V gives CDR1 SGHVS, CDR2 FQNEAQ. With V trimmed by 2 bases and J by 5 bases, 8 bases remained unmatched. This CDR3 is 16 amino acids long. This CDR3 reads CASSLPQRGGSETQYF. The CDR3 DNA is TGTGCCAGCAGCTTACCCCAGCGGGGGGGCAGTGAGACCCAGTACTTC. The entire variable domain, with the rest obtained from reference TRBV7-8 and TRBJ2-5, is as follows: GAGVSQSPRYKVAKRGQDVALRCDPISGHVSLFWYQQALGQGPEFLTYFQNEAQLDKSGLPSDRFFAERPEGSVSTLKIQRTQQEDSAVYLCASSLPQRGGSETQYFGPGTRLLVL.

V usage is TRBV5-4 and J usage is TRBJ1-3, with D possibly TRBD1 on 5 matching bases. From germline, CDR1 is SGHNT and CDR2 YYREEE (reference sequence). The CDR3 runs 14 residues. Trimming removed 0 bases from V and 3 bases from J, with 7 bases in between. CDR3 region: CASSLDGGGNTIYF. The CDR3 region has the DNA TGTGCCAGCAGCTTGGACGGGGGTGGAAACACCATATATTTT. Full variable domain (rest looked up from reference TRBV5-4 and TRBJ1-3): ETGVTQSPTHLIKTRGQQVTLRCSSQSGHNTVSWYQQALGQGPQFIFQYYREEENGRGNFPPRFSGLQFPNYSSELNVNALELDDSALYLCASSLDGGGNTIYFGEGSWLTVV.

The CDR3 sequence is CASGPQGTGNTIYF. For the CDR3, the DNA is TGTGCCAGCGGCCCACAGGGGACCGGAAACACCATATATTTT. The chain has TRBV7-8 and TRBJ1-3, with 7 bases identical to TRBD1. The CDR3 is 14 residues long. V shed 8 bases, J shed 4 bases, and the junction held 8 bases outside the gene matches. CDR1 SGHVS and CDR2 FQNEAQ come from the germline V gene. Full variable domain (remainder filled in from reference TRBV7-8 and TRBJ1-3): GAGVSQSPRYKVAKRGQDVALRCDPISGHVSLFWYQQALGQGPEFLTYFQNEAQLDKSGLPSDRFFAERPEGSVSTLKIQRTQQEDSAVYLCASGPQGTGNTIYFGEGSWLTVV.

The rearrangement links TRBV6-2 or TRBV6-3 to TRBJ2-7, with a tentative D call TRBD2 (5 bases). CDR3 length equals 13 residues. V was clipped by 5 bases and J by 3 bases, with 11 bases between them. Germline CDR1 and CDR2: MNHEY and SVGEGT. The CDR3 here is CASSQSTSYEQYF. CDR3 in DNA: TGTGCCAGCAGTCAATCCACTAGCTACGAGCAGTACTTC.

This chain joins TRBV6-5 and TRBJ2-3; 10 bases are shared with TRBD2. The trim removed 2 bases at V and 4 bases at J, leaving 6 bases unmatched. The CDR3 extends over 16 amino acids. CDR1 MNHEY and CDR2 SVGAGI come from the germline V gene. In DNA form, the CDR3 reads TGTGCCAGCAGTTACGTTAGCGGGGGGCTCCCAGATACGCAGTATTTT. Residues: CASSYVSGGLPDTQYF.